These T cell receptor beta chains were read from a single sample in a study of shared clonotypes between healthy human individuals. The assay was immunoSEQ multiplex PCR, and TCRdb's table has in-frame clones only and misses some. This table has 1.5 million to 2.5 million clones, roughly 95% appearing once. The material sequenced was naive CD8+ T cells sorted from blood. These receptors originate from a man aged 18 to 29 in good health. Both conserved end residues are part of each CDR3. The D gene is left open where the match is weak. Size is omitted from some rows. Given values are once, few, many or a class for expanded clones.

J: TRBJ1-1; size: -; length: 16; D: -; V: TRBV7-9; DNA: TGTGCCAGCAGTTCCTCGCTGGGAGGCGGGAACACTGAAGCTTTCTTT; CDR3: CASSSSLGGGNTEAFF
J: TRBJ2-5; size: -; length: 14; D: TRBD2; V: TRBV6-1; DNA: TGTGCCAGCAGCAGACTAGCGGGAGCAGAGACCCAGTACTTC; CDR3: CASSRLAGAETQYF
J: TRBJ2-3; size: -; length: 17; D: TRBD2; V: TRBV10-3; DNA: TGTGCCATCAGATCTGAGGGGGTAGCGGGGGGCACAGATACGCAGTATTTT; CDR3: CAIRSEGVAGGTDTQYF
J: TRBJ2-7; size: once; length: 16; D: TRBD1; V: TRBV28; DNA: TGTGCCAGCAGTTTACCGGGACAGGGGGTCGCCTACGAGCAGTACTTC; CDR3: CASSLPGQGVAYEQYF
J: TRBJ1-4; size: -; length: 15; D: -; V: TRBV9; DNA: TGTGCCAGCAGGGGGAGTCGGCCCTTTAATGAAAAACTGTTTTTT; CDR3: CASRGSRPFNEKLFF
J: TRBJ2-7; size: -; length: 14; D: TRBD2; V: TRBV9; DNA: TGTGCCAGCAGCGCGGGACTAGCTTTGTACGAGCAGTACTTC; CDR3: CASSAGLALYEQYF
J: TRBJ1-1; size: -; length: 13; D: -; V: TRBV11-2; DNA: TGTGCCAGCAGCTTAACCGGGGGCACTGAAGCTTTCTTT; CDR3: CASSLTGGTEAFF
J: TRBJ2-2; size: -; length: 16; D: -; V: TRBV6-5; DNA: TGTGCCAGCAGTTACTCGGACACCCTTAACACCGGGGAGCTGTTTTTT; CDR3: CASSYSDTLNTGELFF
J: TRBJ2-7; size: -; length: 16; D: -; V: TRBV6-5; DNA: TGTGCCAGCAGTTACGGGACTGTGGGACGCGGCTACGAGCAGTACTTC; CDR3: CASSYGTVGRGYEQYF
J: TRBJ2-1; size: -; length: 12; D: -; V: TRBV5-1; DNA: TGCGCCAGCAGGTTGACAGACAATGAGCAGTTCTTC; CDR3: CASRLTDNEQFF
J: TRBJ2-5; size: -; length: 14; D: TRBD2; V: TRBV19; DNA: TGTGCCAGTAGTATAGGGACTAGAGGAGAGACCCAGTACTTC; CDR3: CASSIGTRGETQYF
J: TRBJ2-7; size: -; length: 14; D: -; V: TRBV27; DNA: TGTGCCAGCAGTTTAAGGGGGGGGGACTACGAGCAGTACTTC; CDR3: CASSLRGGDYEQYF
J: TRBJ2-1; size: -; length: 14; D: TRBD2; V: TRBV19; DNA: TGTGCCAGTAGTCTTGGGCTAGCGGACAATGAGCAGTTCTTC; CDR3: CASSLGLADNEQFF
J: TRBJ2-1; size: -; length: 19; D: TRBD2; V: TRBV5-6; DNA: TGTGCCAGCAGCCGGCCCATGCGGACGGGGACTAGCGGGTACAATGAGCAGTTCTTC; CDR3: CASSRPMRTGTSGYNEQFF